Listed below are T cell receptor beta chains from one sample, sequenced in a study of blood T cell repertoires in COVID-19. Libraries were prepared by immunoSEQ multiplex PCR; TCRdb keeps only in-frame clonotypes and omits some of them. The data show roughly 140,000 clones, with 82% seen just once and less than 5% held by the top ten. What was sequenced was peripheral blood. The receptor source for this set is a woman aged 80 or older with acute or convalescent COVID-19. Both conserved end residues are part of each CDR3. Fields, in order: clone size, V gene, J gene, D gene, CDR3 protein, CDR3 DNA. D genes are given only for firm matches. The size entry is marked missing in some rows and otherwise reads once, few, many or a size class.

-,TRBV3-1/TRBV3-2,TRBJ1-2,-,CASSQDLRYGYTF,TGTGCCAGCAGCCAAGATCTTCGCTATGGCTACACCTTC
-,TRBV5-1,TRBJ2-7,TRBD1,CASRAGGSEQYF,TGCGCCAGTAGAGCAGGGGGCAGTGAGCAGTACTTC
-,TRBV4-2,TRBJ1-6,TRBD1,CASSQAPDRVSPLHF,TGTGCCAGCAGCCAAGCTCCGGACAGGGTTTCACCCCTCCACTTT
-,TRBV6-1,TRBJ1-2,-,CASSEVPSYGYTF,TGTGCCAGCAGTGAAGTACCCAGTTACGGCTACACCTTC
few,TRBV2,TRBJ1-3,-,CASVRSSSGNTIYF,TGTGCCAGCGTCCGTTCGAGCTCTGGAAACACCATATATTTT
-,TRBV5-1,TRBJ2-1,TRBD2,CASSLTAGGNEQFF,TGCGCCAGCAGCTTGACCGCGGGAGGGAATGAGCAGTTCTTC
once,TRBV6-5,TRBJ2-5,TRBD1,CASSSGQGALTQYF,TGTGCCAGCAGTTCGGGACAGGGGGCGTTGACCCAGTACTTC
-,TRBV12-3/TRBV12-4,TRBJ1-2,TRBD1,CASSSDRVFGYTF,TGTGCCAGCAGTTCGGACAGGGTCTTCGGCTACACCTTC
-,TRBV30,TRBJ2-1,-,CAWKTKTSTGSSYNEQFF,TGTGCCTGGAAGACCAAAACATCAACAGGGAGCTCCTACAATGAGCAGTTCTTC
-,TRBV11-3,TRBJ2-5,TRBD2,CASSFTAGGKETQYF,TGTGCCAGCAGCTTTACAGCGGGAGGGAAAGAGACCCAGTACTTC
-,TRBV20-1,TRBJ1-1,TRBD1,CSALGQAEAFF,TGCAGTGCATTAGGACAGGCTGAAGCTTTCTTT
-,TRBV25-1,TRBJ2-5,TRBD1,CASSGDRETQYF,TGTGCCAGCAGTGGGGACAGGGAGACCCAGTACTTC
-,TRBV5-4,TRBJ2-5,-,CASSPGTVQETQYF,TGTGCCAGCAGCCCCGGGACTGTTCAAGAGACCCAGTACTTC
-,TRBV5-1,TRBJ1-1,-,CASSVGQQMNTEAFF,TGCGCCAGCAGCGTGGGACAACAGATGAACACTGAAGCTTTCTTT
-,TRBV5-6,TRBJ2-1,TRBD2,CASSAGLAGYYNEQFF,TGTGCCAGCAGTGCCGGACTAGCGGGATACTACAATGAGCAGTTCTTC
once,TRBV11-2,TRBJ2-7,TRBD2,CASSSPNRRLAPGYEQYF,TGTGCCAGCAGCTCCCCAAACCGCCGACTAGCTCCGGGCTACGAGCAGTACTTC
-,TRBV27,TRBJ2-7,-,CASSPTPGDLYEQYF,TGTGCCAGCAGTCCCACCCCGGGGGACCTCTACGAGCAGTACTTC
-,TRBV5-1,TRBJ1-2,TRBD1,CASSFPGGPYGYTF,TGCGCCAGCAGCTTCCCAGGGGGCCCCTATGGCTACACCTTC
few,TRBV30,TRBJ1-5,-,CAWSGNSNQPQHF,TGTGCCTGGAGCGGGAATAGCAATCAGCCCCAGCATTTT
-,TRBV27,TRBJ1-1,-,CASSLRRGTEAFF,TGTGCCAGCAGTCTCCGACGGGGAACTGAAGCTTTCTTT
-,TRBV7-7,TRBJ2-2,TRBD1,CASSFTTGRAGELFF,TGTGCCAGCAGCTTCACGACAGGGCGGGCCGGGGAGCTGTTTTTT
-,TRBV18,TRBJ1-1,TRBD1,CASSLSGGANTEAFF,TGTGCCAGCTCACTCTCAGGGGGAGCGAACACTGAAGCTTTCTTT
-,TRBV27,TRBJ1-1,-,CASSYRVNTEAFF,TGTGCCAGCAGTTACAGGGTAAACACTGAAGCTTTCTTT
-,TRBV6-1,TRBJ1-6,-,CASSESAWSSYNSPLHF,TGTGCCAGCAGTGAATCCGCTTGGAGCTCCTATAATTCACCCCTCCACTTT
-,TRBV6-1,TRBJ1-2,-,CASSMDSTTYGYTF,TGTGCCAGCTCCATGGACAGCACCACCTATGGCTACACCTTC
once,TRBV7-2,TRBJ2-1,-,CASRGLKYNEQFF,TGTGCCAGCCGGGGACTTAAATACAATGAGCAGTTCTTC
few,TRBV30,TRBJ1-6,TRBD1,CAWAGQGRKNSPLHF,TGTGCCTGGGCCGGACAGGGGAGAAAAAATTCACCCCTCCACTTT
-,TRBV19,TRBJ2-1,-,CASSIGRAEQFF,TGTGCCAGTAGTATAGGGCGGGCTGAGCAGTTCTTC
-,TRBV6-5,TRBJ1-1,-,CASSYSGGLIAFF,TGTGCCAGCAGTTACTCTGGGGGGTTAATAGCTTTCTTT
-,TRBV19,TRBJ2-3,TRBD1,CASSQGDRGADTQYF,TGTGCCAGTAGCCAAGGGGACAGGGGCGCAGATACGCAGTATTTT
-,TRBV4-1,TRBJ2-7,TRBD2,CASSHGMGGYEQYF,TGCGCCAGCAGCCATGGGATGGGGGGGTACGAGCAGTACTTC
-,TRBV2,TRBJ2-3,TRBD2,CASSEARTSERADTQYF,TGTGCCAGCAGTGAAGCTCGGACTAGCGAGAGAGCAGATACGCAGTATTTT
-,TRBV30,TRBJ2-3,-,CAWTGTSTDTQYF,TGTGCCTGGACGGGGACTTCCACAGATACGCAGTATTTT
-,TRBV9,TRBJ2-2,TRBD1,CASSVTGQGTLNPGELFF,TGTGCCAGCAGCGTAACGGGACAGGGAACCCTGAATCCCGGGGAGCTGTTTTTT
-,TRBV3-1/TRBV3-2,TRBJ2-7,TRBD2,CASSQSAGGPAYEQYF,TGTGCCAGCAGCCAATCTGCGGGAGGGCCTGCCTACGAGCAGTACTTC
-,TRBV6-2/TRBV6-3,TRBJ2-6,TRBD2,CASSRTLGTSGKAGANVLTF,TGTGCCAGCAGTCGCACCCTCGGGACTAGCGGGAAGGCCGGGGCCAACGTCCTGACTTTC
-,TRBV7-6,TRBJ1-2,TRBD1,CASSLVEGADYGYTF,TGTGCCAGCAGCTTAGTAGAGGGGGCAGACTATGGCTACACCTTC
-,TRBV30,TRBJ2-3,TRBD1,CAWGTGATDTQYF,TGTGCCTGGGGGACAGGGGCCACAGATACGCAGTATTTT
-,TRBV30,TRBJ1-6,-,CAWSVDGDSPLHF,TGTGCCTGGAGTGTAGACGGGGATTCACCCCTCCACTTT
-,TRBV3-1/TRBV3-2,TRBJ2-5,-,CASSQAGETQYF,TGTGCCAGCAGCCAAGCGGGGGAGACCCAGTACTTC
-,TRBV7-2,TRBJ2-3,TRBD2,CASSSQTSGLGTDTQYF,TGTGCCAGCAGCTCCCAGACTAGCGGGCTAGGGACAGATACGCAGTATTTT
-,TRBV6-2/TRBV6-3,TRBJ1-3,TRBD1,CASSYSGQGFSGNTIYF,TGTGCCAGCAGTTACTCCGGACAGGGGTTCTCTGGAAACACCATATATTTT
-,TRBV19,TRBJ1-4,-,CASSILSATNEKLFF,TGTGCCAGTAGTATTCTTTCAGCAACTAATGAAAAACTGTTTTTT
few,TRBV2,TRBJ2-7,-,CASSEGTALGYEQYF,TGTGCCAGCAGTGAAGGGACGGCACTAGGCTACGAGCAGTACTTC
once,TRBV27,TRBJ2-2,-,CASSLGHNTGELFF,TGTGCCAGCAGCCTGGGACACAACACCGGGGAGCTGTTTTTT
-,TRBV27,TRBJ2-3,-,CASSTTASGTQYF,TGTGCCAGCAGTACCACCGCTTCGGGGACGCAGTATTTT
-,TRBV9,TRBJ2-5,TRBD2,CASSVGVAGGETQYF,TGTGCCAGCAGCGTAGGGGTAGCGGGAGGGGAGACCCAGTACTTC
-,TRBV7-8,TRBJ1-1,-,CASSWVFGGGMDTEAFF,TGTGCCAGCAGCTGGGTCTTTGGAGGAGGAATGGACACTGAAGCTTTCTTT
-,TRBV5-1,TRBJ1-2,TRBD1,CASSFGDRGHGYTF,TGCGCCAGCAGCTTTGGGGACAGGGGTCATGGCTACACCTTC
-,TRBV28,TRBJ1-2,-,CASSLAGGAFRYTF,TGTGCCAGCAGTTTAGCGGGGGGCGCTTTTAGGTACACCTTC
-,TRBV28,TRBJ1-2,TRBD1,CASQRRTGDWYGYTF,TGTGCCAGCCAGAGACGGACAGGGGATTGGTATGGCTACACCTTC
few,TRBV24-1,TRBJ1-1,-,CATSDWAGEAFF,TGTGCCACCAGTGATTGGGCCGGAGAAGCTTTCTTT
-,TRBV7-6,TRBJ2-7,TRBD1,CASSIYRGKTPYEQYF,TGTGCCAGCAGCATTTACAGGGGAAAAACCCCCTACGAGCAGTACTTC
once,TRBV18,TRBJ1-2,TRBD1,CASSPPSFNRGWDGGYTF,TGTGCCAGCTCACCACCCTCCTTCAACAGGGGCTGGGACGGAGGCTACACCTTC